This T cell receptor beta chain was identified during a study of shared clonotypes between healthy human individuals. This CDR3 has 15 residues. J lost 2 bases, V lost 2 bases, and 4 bases had no gene match. Germline assignment: CDR1 MNHEY and CDR2 SMNVEV (reference sequence). The assay was immunoSEQ multiplex PCR, and TCRdb's table has in-frame clones only and misses some. The sample consists of approximately 590,000 clones, around 95% of them appearing once. Naive-designated CD8 cells lacked CD45RO, were positively enriched for CCR7, and omitted terminally differentiated effector memory CD45RA+ cells.

This TCR derives from a woman aged 30 to 39 in good health. Sequenced: naive CD8+ T cells sorted from blood. The V call is TRBV27, the J call TRBJ2-3; 7 nucleotides agree with TRBD2. The CDR3 is CASSLPGRVTDTQYF. For the CDR3, the DNA is TGTGCCAGCAGTTTACCAGGGAGGGTCACAGATACGCAGTATTTT.